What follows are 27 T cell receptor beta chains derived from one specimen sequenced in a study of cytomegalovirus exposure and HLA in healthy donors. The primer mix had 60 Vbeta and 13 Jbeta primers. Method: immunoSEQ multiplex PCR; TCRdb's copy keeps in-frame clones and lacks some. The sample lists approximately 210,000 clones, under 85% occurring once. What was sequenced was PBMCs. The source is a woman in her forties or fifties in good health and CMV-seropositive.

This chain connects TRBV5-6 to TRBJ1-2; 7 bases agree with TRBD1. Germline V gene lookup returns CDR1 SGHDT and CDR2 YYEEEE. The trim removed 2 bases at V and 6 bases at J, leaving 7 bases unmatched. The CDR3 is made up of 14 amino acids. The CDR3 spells CASSFPDRAHGYTF. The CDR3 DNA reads TGTGCCAGCAGCTTTCCTGACAGGGCCCATGGCTACACCTTC. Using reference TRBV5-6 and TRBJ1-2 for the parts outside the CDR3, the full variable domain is DAGVTQSPTHLIKTRGQQVTLRCSPKSGHDTVSWYQQALGQGPQFIFQYYEEEERQRGNFPDRFSGHQFPNYSSELNVNALLLGDSALYLCASSFPDRAHGYTFGSGTRLTVV.

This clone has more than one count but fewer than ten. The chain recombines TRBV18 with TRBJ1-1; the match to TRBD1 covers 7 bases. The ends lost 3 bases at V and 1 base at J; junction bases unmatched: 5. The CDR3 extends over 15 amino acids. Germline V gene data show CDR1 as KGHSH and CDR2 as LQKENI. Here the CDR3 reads CASSPTGQRNTEAFF. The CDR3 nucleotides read TGTGCCAGCTCACCCACGGGACAGAGGAACACTGAAGCTTTCTTT.

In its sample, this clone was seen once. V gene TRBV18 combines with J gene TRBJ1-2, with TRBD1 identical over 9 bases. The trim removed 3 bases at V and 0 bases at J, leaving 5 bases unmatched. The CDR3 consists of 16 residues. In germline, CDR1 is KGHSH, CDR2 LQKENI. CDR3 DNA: TGTGCCAGCTCACCGGGGACAGGGTTAGCTAACTATGGCTACACCTTC. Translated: CASSPGTGLANYGYTF.

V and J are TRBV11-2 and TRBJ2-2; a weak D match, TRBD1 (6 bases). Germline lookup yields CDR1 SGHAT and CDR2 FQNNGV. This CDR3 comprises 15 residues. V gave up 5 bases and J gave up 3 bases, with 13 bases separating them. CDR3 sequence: CASSLGQMDTGELFF. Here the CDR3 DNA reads TGTGCCAGCAGCCTTGGACAGATGGACACCGGGGAGCTGTTTTTT.

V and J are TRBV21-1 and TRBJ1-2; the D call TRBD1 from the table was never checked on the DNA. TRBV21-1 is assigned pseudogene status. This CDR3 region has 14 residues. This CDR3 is CASSHRQDLSGYTF. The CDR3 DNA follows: TGTGCCAGCAGCCACCGACAGGACCTTTCGGGCTACACCTTC.

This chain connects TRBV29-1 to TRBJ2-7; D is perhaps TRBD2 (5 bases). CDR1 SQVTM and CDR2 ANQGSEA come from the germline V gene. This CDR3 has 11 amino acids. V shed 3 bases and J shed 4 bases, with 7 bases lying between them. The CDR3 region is CSVDEGYEQYF. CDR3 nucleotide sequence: TGCAGCGTTGATGAGGGTTACGAGCAGTACTTC.

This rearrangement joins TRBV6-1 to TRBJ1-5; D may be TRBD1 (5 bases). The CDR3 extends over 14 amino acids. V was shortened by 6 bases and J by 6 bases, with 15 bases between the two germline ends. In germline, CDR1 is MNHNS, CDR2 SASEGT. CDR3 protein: CASSKDGGTQPQHF. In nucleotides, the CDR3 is TGTGCCAGCAGCAAAGACGGGGGTACTCAGCCCCAGCATTTT.

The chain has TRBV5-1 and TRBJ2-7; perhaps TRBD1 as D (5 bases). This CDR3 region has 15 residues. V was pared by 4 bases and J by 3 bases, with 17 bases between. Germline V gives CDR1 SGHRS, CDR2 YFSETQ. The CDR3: CASSPDQGRDYEQYF. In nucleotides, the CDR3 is TGCGCCAGCAGCCCCGACCAGGGCAGGGACTACGAGCAGTACTTC.

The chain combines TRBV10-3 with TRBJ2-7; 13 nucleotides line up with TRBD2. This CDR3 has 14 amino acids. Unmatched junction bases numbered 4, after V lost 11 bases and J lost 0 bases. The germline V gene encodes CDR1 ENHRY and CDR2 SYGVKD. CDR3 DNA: TGTGCCGCCCGGACTAGCGGGGGCTCCTACGAGCAGTACTTC. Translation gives CAARTSGGSYEQYF.

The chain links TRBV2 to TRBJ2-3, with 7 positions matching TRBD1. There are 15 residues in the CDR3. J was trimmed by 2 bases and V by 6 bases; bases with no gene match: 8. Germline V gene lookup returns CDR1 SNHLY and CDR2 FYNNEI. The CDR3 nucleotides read TGTGCCAGCAGACTACAGGGGTCCTTCACAGATACGCAGTATTTT. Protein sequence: CASRLQGSFTDTQYF. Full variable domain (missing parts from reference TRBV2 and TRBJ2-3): EPEVTQTPSHQVTQMGQEVILRCVPISNHLYFYWYRQILGQKVEFLVSFYNNEISEKSEIFDDQFSVERPDGSNFTLKIRSTKLEDSAMYFCASRLQGSFTDTQYFGPGTRLTVL.

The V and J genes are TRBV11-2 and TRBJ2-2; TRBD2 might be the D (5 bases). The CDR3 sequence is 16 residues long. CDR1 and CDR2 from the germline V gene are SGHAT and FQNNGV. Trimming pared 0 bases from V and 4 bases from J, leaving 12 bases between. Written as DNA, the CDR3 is TGTGCCAGCAGCTTAGAGCGCGGACTGGGCACCGGGGAGCTGTTTTTT. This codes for CASSLERGLGTGELFF.

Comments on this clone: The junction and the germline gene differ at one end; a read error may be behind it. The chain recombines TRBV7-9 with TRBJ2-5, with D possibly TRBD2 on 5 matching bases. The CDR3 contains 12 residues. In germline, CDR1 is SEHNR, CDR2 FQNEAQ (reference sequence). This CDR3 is CSSSLLEETQYF. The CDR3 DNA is TGTTCCAGCAGCTTACTAGAAGAGACCCAGTACTTC.

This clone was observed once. CDR3 bases: TGTGCCAGCAGATCCCTGACAGGGGGCGTCTATGGCTACACCTTC. It yields the protein CASRSLTGGVYGYTF. The gene calls are TRBV27 and TRBJ1-2, with 10 bases lining up with TRBD1. The germline gives CDR1 MNHEY, CDR2 SMNVEV (reference sequence). The CDR3 extends over 15 amino acids. J gave up 4 bases and V 6 bases, and 8 bases lay outside the gene matches.

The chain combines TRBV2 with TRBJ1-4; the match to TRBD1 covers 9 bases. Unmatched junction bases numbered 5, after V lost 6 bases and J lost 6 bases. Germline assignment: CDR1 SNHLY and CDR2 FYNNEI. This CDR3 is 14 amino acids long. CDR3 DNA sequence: TGTGCCAGCAGCCGGGACAGGGCGGATGAAAAACTGTTTTTT. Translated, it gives CASSRDRADEKLFF.

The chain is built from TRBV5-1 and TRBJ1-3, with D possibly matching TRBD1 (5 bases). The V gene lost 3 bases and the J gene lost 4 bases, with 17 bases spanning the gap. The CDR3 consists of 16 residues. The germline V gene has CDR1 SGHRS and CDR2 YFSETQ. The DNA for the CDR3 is TGCGCCAGCAGCTCTGCCGTGGGGGGAGCGGGAAACACCATATATTTT. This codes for CASSSAVGGAGNTIYF.

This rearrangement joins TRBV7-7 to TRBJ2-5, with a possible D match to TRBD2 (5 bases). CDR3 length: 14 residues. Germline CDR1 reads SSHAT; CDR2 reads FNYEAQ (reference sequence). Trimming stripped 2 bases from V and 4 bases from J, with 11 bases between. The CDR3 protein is CASSLRLGRETQYF. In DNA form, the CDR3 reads TGTGCCAGCAGCTTACGTTTGGGGAGAGAGACCCAGTACTTC.

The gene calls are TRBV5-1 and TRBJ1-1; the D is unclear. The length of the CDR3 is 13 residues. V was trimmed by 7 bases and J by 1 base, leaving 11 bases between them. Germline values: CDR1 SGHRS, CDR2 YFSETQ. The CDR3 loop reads CASRLRENTEAFF. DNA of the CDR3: TGCGCCAGCCGCCTTAGAGAGAACACTGAAGCTTTCTTT.

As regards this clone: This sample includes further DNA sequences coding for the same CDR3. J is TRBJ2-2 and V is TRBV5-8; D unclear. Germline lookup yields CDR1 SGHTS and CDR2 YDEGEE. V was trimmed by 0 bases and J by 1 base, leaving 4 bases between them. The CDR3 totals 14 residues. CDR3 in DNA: TGTGCCAGCAGCTTGGACAGGAACACCGGGGAGCTGTTTTTT. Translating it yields CASSLDRNTGELFF.

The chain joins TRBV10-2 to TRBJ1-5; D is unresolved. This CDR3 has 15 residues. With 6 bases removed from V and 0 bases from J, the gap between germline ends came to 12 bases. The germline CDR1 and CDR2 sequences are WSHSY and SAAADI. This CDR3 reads CASSTGTYSNQPQHF. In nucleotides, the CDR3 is TGCGCCAGCAGCACCGGTACCTATAGCAATCAGCCCCAGCATTTT.

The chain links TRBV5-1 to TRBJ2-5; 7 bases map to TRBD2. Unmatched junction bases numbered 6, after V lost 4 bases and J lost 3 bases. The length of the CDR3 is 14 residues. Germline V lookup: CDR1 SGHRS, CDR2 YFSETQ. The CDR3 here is CASSDPSGEETQYF. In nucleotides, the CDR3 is TGCGCCAGCAGCGACCCTAGCGGAGAAGAGACCCAGTACTTC.

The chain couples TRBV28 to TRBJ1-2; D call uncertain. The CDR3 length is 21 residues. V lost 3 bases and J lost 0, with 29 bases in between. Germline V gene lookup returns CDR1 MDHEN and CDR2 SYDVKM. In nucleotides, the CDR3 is TGTGCCAGCAGTTTGCCTTTAGAGACTCGGTGGCCGGGGAAATCTAACTATGGCTACACCTTC. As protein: CASSLPLETRWPGKSNYGYTF.

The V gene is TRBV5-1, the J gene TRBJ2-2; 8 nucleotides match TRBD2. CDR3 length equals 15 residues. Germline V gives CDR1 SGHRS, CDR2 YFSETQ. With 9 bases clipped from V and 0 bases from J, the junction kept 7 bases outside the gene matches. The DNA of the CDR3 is TGCGCCACCGCCCGGGAGGGGTCGAACACCGGGGAGCTGTTTTTT. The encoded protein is CATAREGSNTGELFF.

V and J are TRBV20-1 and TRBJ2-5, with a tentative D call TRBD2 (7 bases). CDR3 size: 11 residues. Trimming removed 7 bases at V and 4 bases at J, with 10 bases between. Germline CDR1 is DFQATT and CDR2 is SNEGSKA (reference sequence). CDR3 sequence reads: CSGGGRETQYF. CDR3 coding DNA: TGCAGTGGCGGGGGCCGAGAGACCCAGTACTTC.

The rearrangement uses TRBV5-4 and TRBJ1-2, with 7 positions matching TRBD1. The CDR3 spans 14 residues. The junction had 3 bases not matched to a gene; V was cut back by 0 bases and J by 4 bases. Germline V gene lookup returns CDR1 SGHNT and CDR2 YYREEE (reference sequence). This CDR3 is CASSLGPGGYGYTF. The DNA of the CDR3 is TGTGCCAGCAGCTTGGGTCCAGGGGGCTATGGCTACACCTTC.

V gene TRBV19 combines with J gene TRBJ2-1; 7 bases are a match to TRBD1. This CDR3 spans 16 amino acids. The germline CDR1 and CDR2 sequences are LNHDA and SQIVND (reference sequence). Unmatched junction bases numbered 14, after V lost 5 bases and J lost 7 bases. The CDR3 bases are TGTGCCAGTAGTGCGATAGAGGGGGCCATAAAGAATGAGCAGTTCTTC. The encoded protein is CASSAIEGAIKNEQFF.

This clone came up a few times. The CDR3: CASSQRTGRLATNEKLFF. CDR3 coding DNA: TGCGCCAGCAGCCAAAGGACAGGGAGACTTGCAACTAATGAAAAACTGTTTTTT. The chain joins TRBV4-1 to TRBJ1-4; 8 bases are a match to TRBD1. Germline assignment: CDR1 MGHRA and CDR2 YSYEKL. The CDR3 length is 18 residues. Unmatched junction bases numbered 8, after V lost 2 bases and J lost 0 bases.

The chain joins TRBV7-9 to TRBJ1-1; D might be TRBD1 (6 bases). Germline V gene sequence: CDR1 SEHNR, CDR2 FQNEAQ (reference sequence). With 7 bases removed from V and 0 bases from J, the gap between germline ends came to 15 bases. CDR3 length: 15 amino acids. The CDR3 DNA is TGTGCCAGCACCATTTCGAGGGGGTTGAACACTGAAGCTTTCTTT. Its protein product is CASTISRGLNTEAFF.